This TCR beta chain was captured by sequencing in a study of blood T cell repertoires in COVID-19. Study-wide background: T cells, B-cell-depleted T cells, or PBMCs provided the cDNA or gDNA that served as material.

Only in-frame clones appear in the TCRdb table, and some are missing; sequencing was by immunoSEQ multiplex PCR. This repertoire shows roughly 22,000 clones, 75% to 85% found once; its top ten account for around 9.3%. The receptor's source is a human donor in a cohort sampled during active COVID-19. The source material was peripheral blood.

CDR3 DNA: TGTGCCAGCAGTTTACGGACAGGGAAACAGAACACTGAAGCTTTCTTT. This translates into CASSLRTGKQNTEAFF. This chain uses TRBV28 with TRBJ1-1; TRBD1 agrees at 8 bases. V trimming: 2 bases; J trimming: 1 base; junction bases outside the gene matches: 6. Germline assignment: CDR1 MDHEN and CDR2 SYDVKM. CDR3 length equals 16 residues. The full variable domain, with the rest looked up from reference TRBV28 and TRBJ1-1, is DVKVTQSSRYLVKRTGEKVFLECVQDMDHENMFWYRQDPGLGLRLIYFSYDVKMKEKGDIPEGYSVSREKKERFSLILESASTNQTSMYLCASSLRTGKQNTEAFFGQGTRLTVV.